Listed here are 5 T cell receptor beta chains from one sample, sequenced in a study of blood T cell repertoires in COVID-19. Libraries were prepared by immunoSEQ multiplex PCR; TCRdb keeps only in-frame clonotypes and omits some of them. The sample lists about 360,000 clones, 70% to 90% seen once, with less than 9% in the top ten. Material: peripheral blood. All receptors come from a woman between 55 and 75 years old with COVID-19, enrolled during active disease.

This chain links TRBV30 with TRBJ2-7; D may be TRBD2 (5 bases). Per the germline V gene, CDR1 is GTSNPN and CDR2 is SVGIG (reference sequence). This CDR3 is 12 amino acids long. Trimming shortened V by 1 base and J by 2 bases, and 6 bases separated the two germline ends. The CDR3: CAWSGGTYEQYF. CDR3 sequence (DNA): TGTGCCTGGAGTGGAGGGACCTACGAGCAGTACTTC.

This chain joins TRBV3-1 (or the pseudogene TRBV3-2) and TRBJ2-5; 11 bases map to TRBD2. Germline CDR1 LGHDT, CDR2 YNNKEL (reference sequence). Trimming took 3 bases from V and 4 from J; bases not matched to a gene: 4. This CDR3 is 15 amino acids long. CDR3 DNA: TGTGCCAGCAGCCACCTAGCGGGGGGTGGAGAGACCCAGTACTTC. Translated, it gives CASSHLAGGGETQYF.

V usage is TRBV2 and J usage is TRBJ2-5; the match to TRBD2 covers 7 bases. Germline values: CDR1 SNHLY, CDR2 FYNNEI. The CDR3 length is 15 residues. V was pared by 6 bases and J by 1 base, with 8 bases of the junction left unmatched. Here the CDR3 DNA reads TGTGCCAGCAGCCCGACTAGCCGCACCCAAGAGACCCAGTACTTC. Its protein is CASSPTSRTQETQYF.

This clone was recorded once. This chain uses TRBV29-1 with TRBJ2-3; possible D gene TRBD1, 6 bases. V gave up 7 bases and J gave up 0 bases, with 14 bases separating them. The CDR3 sequence is 14 residues long. Germline V gene lookup returns CDR1 SQVTM and CDR2 ANQGSEA. CDR3 nucleotides: TGCAGCGGGGGGCCAGGTTTTAGCACAGATACGCAGTATTTT. Translated, it gives CSGGPGFSTDTQYF.

This clone was found many times. Other DNA sequences from this sample encode an identical CDR3 as well. The chain employs TRBV2 and TRBJ2-7; 10 nucleotides match TRBD1. Germline values: CDR1 SNHLY, CDR2 FYNNEI. V trimming: 4 bases; J trimming: 6 bases; junction bases outside the gene matches: 6. This CDR3 is built from 14 residues. The CDR3 nucleotides are TGTGCCAGCAGTGGCGGACAGGGGGTAGGCGAGCAGTACTTC. This encodes CASSGGQGVGEQYF.